Following are 18 T cell receptor beta chains from one sample sequenced in a study of T cell responses to AZD1222 COVID-19 vaccine. Measured with immunoSEQ multiplex PCR; TCRdb has only the in-frame clones, and not every one. The table has some 130,000 clones, 85% to 95% seen once. The sequences come from peripheral blood, collected 28 days after the second AZD1222 dose. Receptors originate from an adult who received the AZD1222 COVID-19 vaccine.

The count of this clone is one. J is TRBJ1-6 and V is TRBV5-1, with D unclear. CDR3 length equals 14 residues. V lost 0 bases, J lost 3 bases, and 4 bases lay in between. Germline V gives CDR1 SGHRS, CDR2 YFSETQ. DNA of the CDR3: TGCGCCAGCAGCTTGGCAGGCTATAATTCACCCCTCCACTTT. It is translated as CASSLAGYNSPLHF. The full variable domain, completed using reference TRBV5-1 and TRBJ1-6, is KAGVTQTPRYLIKTRGQQVTLSCSPISGHRSVSWYQQTPGQGLQFLFEYFSETQRNKGNFPGRFSGRQFSNSRSEMNVSTLELGDSALYLCASSLAGYNSPLHFGNGTRLTVT.

The chain carries TRBV7-2 and TRBJ2-5; D is unclear. The ends were cut back, 5 bases at V and 5 bases at J, with 18 bases in the middle. CDR1 is SGHTA and CDR2 is FQGNSA in the germline V gene. CDR3 length: 15 residues. The CDR3 reads CASSLQPSSWETQYF. As DNA, the CDR3 is TGTGCCAGCAGCCTACAACCCTCGTCATGGGAGACCCAGTACTTC.

This chain uses TRBV29-1 with TRBJ2-2, with TRBD1 matching over 10 bases. Germline values: CDR1 SQVTM, CDR2 ANQGSEA. The CDR3 covers 12 residues. With 7 bases clipped from V and 9 bases from J, the junction kept 5 bases outside the gene matches. The DNA for the CDR3 is TGCAGCGCCGGACAGGGGGGCTGGGAGCTGTTTTTT. This gives the protein CSAGQGGWELFF.

Note on this clone: A read error may account for a junction end that differs from germline. The chain carries TRBV19 and TRBJ2-1; no clear D. The germline CDR1 and CDR2 sequences are LNHDA and SQIVND (reference sequence). This CDR3 is built from 14 residues. The CDR3: CASSSTVPYNGQFF. The CDR3, as DNA: TGTGCCAGTTCTTCGACGGTCCCCTACAATGGGCAGTTCTTC.

V usage is TRBV2 and J usage is TRBJ1-2; TRBD1 is a possible D gene (5 bases). The CDR3 has 15 amino acids. The germline CDR1 and CDR2 sequences are SNHLY and FYNNEI. V was clipped by 3 bases and J by 4 bases, with 15 bases between them. CDR3 DNA: TGTGCCAGCAGTGAGAAAAATCAGGGCTCCTATGGCTACACCTTC. Translation gives CASSEKNQGSYGYTF.

V usage is TRBV28 and J usage is TRBJ2-1; possibly TRBD1 for D (6 bases). This CDR3 region has 14 residues. V gave up 3 bases and J gave up 7 bases, with 13 bases separating them. Germline assignment: CDR1 MDHEN and CDR2 SYDVKM. The CDR3 nucleotides are TGTGCCAGCAGTTTGTCCCAGGGGCGGAATGAGCAGTTCTTC. It specifies CASSLSQGRNEQFF.

The count of this clone is one. This chain connects TRBV18 to TRBJ2-3; D is unclear. CDR3 length: 12 amino acids. The V end was cut by 4 bases, the J end by 1 base, with 3 bases between. From germline, CDR1 is KGHSH and CDR2 LQKENI. The CDR3, as DNA: TGTGCCAGCTCACAACGCACAGATACGCAGTATTTT. Translated, it gives CASSQRTDTQYF.

The chain's CDR3 is CASSTRDRYQETQYF. CDR3 in DNA: TGTGCCAGCAGCACACGGGACCGCTACCAAGAGACCCAGTACTTC. V usage is TRBV13 and J usage is TRBJ2-5, with D possibly called TRBD1 or TRBD2 (5 bases each). The CDR3 is made up of 15 amino acids. Trimming removed 5 bases from V and 0 bases from J, with 13 bases in between. Germline lookup yields CDR1 PRHDT and CDR2 FYEKMQ (reference sequence). Using reference TRBV13 and TRBJ2-5 for the parts outside the CDR3, the full variable domain is AAGVIQSPRHLIKEKRETATLKCYPIPRHDTVYWYQQGPGQDPQFLISFYEKMQSDKGSIPDRFSAQQFSDYHSELNMSSLELGDSALYFCASSTRDRYQETQYFGPGTRLLVL.

The rearrangement joins TRBV5-1 to TRBJ2-3; 11 bases align to TRBD2. V gave up 4 bases and J gave up 0 bases; unmatched junction bases: 4. The CDR3 has 16 residues. Germline V lookup: CDR1 SGHRS, CDR2 YFSETQ. The CDR3 loop is CASSTGTSGSTDTQYF. The CDR3 DNA sequence: TGCGCCAGCAGCACCGGGACTAGCGGCAGCACAGATACGCAGTATTTT.

The V call is TRBV12-3 or TRBV12-4, the J call TRBJ1-1; 7 bases fit TRBD1. Unmatched junction bases numbered 9, after V lost 3 bases and J lost 11 bases. This CDR3 comprises 13 residues. The CDR3 here is CASSLRGGRWAFF. The CDR3 nucleotides are TGTGCCAGCAGTTTGCGAGGGGGCCGATGGGCTTTCTTT.

The V call is TRBV7-9, the J call TRBJ1-3, with a possible D match to TRBD1 (5 bases). The V end was cut by 5 bases, the J end by 3 bases, with 23 bases between. This CDR3 is built from 18 residues. Germline-derived CDR1 and CDR2 are SEHNR and FQNEAQ (reference sequence). The CDR3 DNA reads as TGTGCCAGCAGCCCCAAGGTCGCGGGATGGGACGGTGGAAACACCATATATTTT. It translates to CASSPKVAGWDGGNTIYF.

V and J are TRBV7-3 and TRBJ2-3, with 8 bases matching TRBD2. CDR3 size: 15 residues. The germline CDR1 and CDR2 sequences are SGHTA and FQGTGA. V lost 5 bases, J lost 6 bases, and 10 bases stayed unmatched. CDR3 protein: CASSEGGLVGDTQYF. The CDR3 nucleotides read TGTGCCAGCAGCGAGGGGGGACTAGTTGGGGATACGCAGTATTTT.

This chain connects TRBV6-5 to TRBJ2-3; D call uncertain. Germline loops: CDR1 MNHEY, CDR2 SVGAGI. Trimming removed 3 bases from V and 5 bases from J, with 15 bases in between. The CDR3 consists of 15 residues. CDR3 DNA sequence: TGTGCCAGCAGTTATTCCTTTCCAACGCGAGATACGCAGTATTTT. Translation: CASSYSFPTRDTQYF.

The chain couples TRBV7-9 to TRBJ1-1; D is uncertain. Germline V gives CDR1 SEHNR, CDR2 FQNEAQ (reference sequence). This CDR3 has 15 residues. The V end was cut by 5 bases, the J end by 1 base, with 14 bases between. The CDR3 DNA follows: TGTGCCAGCAGCCTATTGACACTAGGGAACACTGAAGCTTTCTTT. This encodes CASSLLTLGNTEAFF.

This clone was recorded only once. The chain links TRBV6-6 to TRBJ1-5, with 9 bases matching TRBD1. Germline CDR1 and CDR2: MNHNY and SVGAGI (reference sequence). This CDR3 has 14 amino acids. The V segment lost 6 bases and the J segment 15 bases; nucleotides outside the gene matches: 15. The CDR3 nucleotides read TGTGCCAGCAGACCCGGACAGGGGCTCTATCGTCGGCATTTT. Translated, it gives CASRPGQGLYRRHF.

The CDR3, as DNA: TGCGCCAGCAGCTTGGAGCGGGACTACGAGCAGTACTTC. Translating it yields CASSLERDYEQYF. The genes are TRBV5-1 and TRBJ2-7; 7 nucleotides match TRBD2. CDR1 is SGHRS and CDR2 is YFSETQ in the germline V gene. J was trimmed by 3 bases and V by 0 bases; bases with no gene match: 0. The CDR3 consists of 13 residues.

The rearrangement uses TRBV30 and TRBJ1-6, with D maybe TRBD1 (5 bases). Germline assignment: CDR1 GTSNPN and CDR2 SVGIG (reference sequence). The CDR3 totals 13 residues. V was trimmed by 0 bases and J by 7 bases, leaving 7 bases between them. DNA for the CDR3: TGTGCCTGGAGTGTACGGGGCAATTCACCCCTCCACTTT. This translates into CAWSVRGNSPLHF.

This chain uses TRBV3-1 (or the pseudogene TRBV3-2) with TRBJ2-2; D possibly matches TRBD1 or TRBD2 (6 bases each). CDR3 size: 13 residues. The V end was cut by 9 bases, the J end by 6 bases, with 14 bases between. The V gene's germline CDR1 is LGHDT and CDR2 YNNKEL (reference sequence). The CDR3 spells CARGLGGPGELFF. CDR3 DNA sequence: TGTGCCAGGGGATTGGGGGGCCCCGGGGAGCTGTTTTTT.